This entry lists 12 T cell receptor beta chains sequenced from one sample in a study of blood T cells in healthy people across ages. The second PCR ran about 6 to 12 cycles with a sample-barcoded 5' primer and J-beta primers. A single record per CDR3 protein comes from TCRdb applying MiXCR to the 5' RACE reads. Here the sample spans 650,000 or so distinct CDR3 sequences, around 52% being singletons. The sequenced sample was blood. These receptors originate from a woman older than 75 in good health.

Notes on this clonotype: A read error may produce the germline difference seen at one junction end. V gene TRBV15 combines with J gene TRBJ2-3; D is possibly TRBD2 (6 bases). The CDR3 spans 17 residues. Germline V gene data show CDR1 as LNHNV and CDR2 as YYDKDF (reference sequence). The CDR3 nucleotides are TGTGCCACCAACAGAGATATCCGGGCGGGAAGCACAGATACGCAGTATTTT. It specifies CATNRDIRAGSTDTQYF.

This chain links TRBV7-9 with TRBJ2-2, with 13 nucleotides matching TRBD2. The CDR3 consists of 16 residues. CDR1 and CDR2 from the germline V gene are SEHNR and FQNEAQ (reference sequence). The ends lost 2 bases at V and 6 bases at J; junction bases unmatched: 3. CDR3 amino acids: CASSLPGLAGAGELFF. As DNA, the CDR3 is TGTGCCAGCAGCTTACCCGGACTAGCGGGAGCCGGGGAGCTGTTTTTT.

The genes are TRBV5-1 and TRBJ2-1; a weak D match, TRBD2 (7 bases). The V end was cut by 4 bases, the J end by 8 bases, with 19 bases between. Germline V gene lookup returns CDR1 SGHRS and CDR2 YFSETQ. This CDR3 is built from 15 residues. The CDR3 spells CASSGAFGGRDEQFF. The CDR3 coding sequence is TGCGCCAGCAGCGGGGCGTTCGGGGGGCGCGATGAGCAGTTCTTC.

The V call is TRBV28, the J call TRBJ2-4; the match to TRBD2 covers 11 bases. The CDR3 is made up of 14 amino acids. Germline trimming cut 2 bases from V and 11 bases from J; bases unmatched to any gene: 5. The germline V gene has CDR1 MDHEN and CDR2 SYDVKM. CDR3 DNA sequence: TGTGCCAGCAGTTTAGTCCCTAGCGGGGGGTTTCAGTACTTC. Protein sequence: CASSLVPSGGFQYF.

Concerning this clonotype: A read error is possible here, since a much larger clone lies one base away. The V call is TRBV13, the J call TRBJ2-1; D call uncertain. Trimming took off 1 base at V and 4 bases at J, with 5 bases between the two ends. Germline V gene lookup returns CDR1 PRHDT and CDR2 FYEKMQ (reference sequence). This CDR3 comprises 13 residues. For the CDR3, the DNA is TGTGCCAGCAGCTTAGACCAGTACAATGAGCAGTTCTTC. Translation: CASSLDQYNEQFF.

Note on this clonotype: A much larger clonotype is one base distant, so this may be a read error. The J gene is TRBJ2-1, the V gene TRBV7-3; 9 bases line up with TRBD1. CDR3 length: 15 amino acids. CDR1 and CDR2 (germline): SGHTA, FQGTGA. With 4 bases clipped from V and 11 bases from J, the junction kept 12 bases outside the gene matches. The CDR3 reads CASSSGQGAGNKQFF. CDR3 DNA sequence: TGTGCCAGCAGCTCGGGACAGGGAGCGGGGAATAAGCAGTTCTTC.

CDR3 sequence: CATSRGPGPYEQYF. CDR3 coding DNA: TGTGCCACCAGCAGAGGCCCAGGCCCCTACGAGCAGTACTTC. This chain uses TRBV15 with TRBJ2-7, with D unresolved. The ends were cut back, 1 base at V and 2 bases at J, with 9 bases in the middle. This CDR3 comprises 14 residues. Per germline, CDR1 LNHNV and CDR2 YYDKDF (reference sequence). The full variable domain, its missing parts supplied by reference TRBV15 and TRBJ2-7, is DAMVIQNPRYQVTQFGKPVTLSCSQTLNHNVMYWYQQKSSQAPKLLFHYYDKDFNNEADTPDNFQSRRPNTSFCFLDIRSPGLGDTAMYLCATSRGPGPYEQYFGPGTRLTVT.

This chain uses TRBV12-3 or TRBV12-4 with TRBJ2-5; perhaps TRBD1 as D (6 bases). The CDR3 totals 14 residues. Trimming shortened V by 4 bases and J by 11 bases, and 20 bases separated the two germline ends. The CDR3 is CASSSPGQRQVQYF. In DNA, the CDR3 is TGTGCCAGCAGTTCCCCAGGACAGCGGCAAGTGCAGTACTTC.

The chain is built from TRBV27 and TRBJ2-5; possibly TRBD2 for D (5 bases). The length of the CDR3 is 15 residues. Germline CDR1 reads MNHEY; CDR2 reads SMNVEV (reference sequence). The V gene lost 2 bases and the J gene lost 11 bases, with 21 bases spanning the gap. CDR3 bases: TGTGCCAGCAGTTTAAAACCAGGTTCCTTCGGGGAGCAGTACTTC. Translated, it gives CASSLKPGSFGEQYF.

This chain links TRBV5-8 with TRBJ1-1, with no clear D. Trimming cost V 4 bases and J 5 bases, with 15 bases left between them. The CDR3 is 14 amino acids. Germline values: CDR1 SGHTS, CDR2 YDEGEE. This CDR3 is CASSQQWGGTEAFF. CDR3 bases: TGTGCCAGCAGCCAGCAATGGGGAGGGACTGAAGCTTTCTTT. The full variable domain, in which reference TRBV5-8 and TRBJ1-1 provide the parts outside the CDR3, is EAGVTQSPTHLIKTRGQQATLRCSPISGHTSVYWYQQALGLGLQFLLWYDEGEERNRGNFPPRFSGRQFPNYSSELNVNALELEDSALYLCASSQQWGGTEAFFGQGTRLTVV.

In its sample, this clonotype was seen many times. The J gene is TRBJ2-1, the V gene TRBV5-1; 7 nucleotides match TRBD2. J gave up 6 bases and V 4 bases, and 10 bases lay outside the gene matches. CDR1 and CDR2 from the germline V gene are SGHRS and YFSETQ. The CDR3 runs to 15 residues. CDR3 sequence (DNA): TGCGCCAGCAGCATCAGCCCCATAGCGGGCAATGAGCAGTTCTTC. This translates into CASSISPIAGNEQFF.

V and J are TRBV2 and TRBJ2-2, with TRBD1 identical over 10 bases. The J segment lost 5 bases and the V segment lost 8 bases, leaving 8 bases of the junction unmatched. Germline V gene sequence: CDR1 SNHLY, CDR2 FYNNEI. This CDR3 has 15 residues. In nucleotides, the CDR3 is TGTGCCAGCGGCGGGACAGGGGTGAGAACCGGGGAGCTGTTTTTT. Translating gives CASGGTGVRTGELFF.